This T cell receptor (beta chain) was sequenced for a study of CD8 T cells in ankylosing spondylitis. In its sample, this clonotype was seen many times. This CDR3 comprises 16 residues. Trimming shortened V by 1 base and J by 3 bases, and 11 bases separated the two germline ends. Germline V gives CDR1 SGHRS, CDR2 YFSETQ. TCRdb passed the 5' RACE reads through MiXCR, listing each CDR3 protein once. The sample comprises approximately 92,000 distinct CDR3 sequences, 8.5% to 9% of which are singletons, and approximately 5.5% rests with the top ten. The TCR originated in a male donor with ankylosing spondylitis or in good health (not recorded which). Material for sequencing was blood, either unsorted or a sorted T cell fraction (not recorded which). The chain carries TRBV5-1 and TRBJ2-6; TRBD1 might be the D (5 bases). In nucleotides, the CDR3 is TGCGCCAGCAGCTTGTCAGGGTCTAGTGGGGCCAACGTCCTGACTTTC. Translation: CASSLSGSSGANVLTF.